These T cell receptor beta chains were read from a single sample in a study of blood T cell repertoires in COVID-19. Clones were sequenced by immunoSEQ multiplex PCR, and TCRdb holds only the in-frame ones, with some missing. The sample has 110,000 or so clones, more than 70% seen once; the top ten hold about 5.5%. The sequenced sample consisted of peripheral blood. Source of these receptors: a woman in her sixties or seventies with COVID-19, enrolled during active disease. CDR3s include the opening cysteine and the closing phenylalanine or tryptophan. Each record gives: clone size, J gene, D gene, V gene, CDR3 protein, CDR3 DNA. D genes are given only for firm matches. Where a row states a size, it is once, few, many or the class of an expanded clone; other rows omit it.

abundance: .; j_gene: TRBJ1-2; d_gene: .; v_gene: TRBV4-3; CDR3aa: CASSQDRSVGYGYTF; CDR3nt: TGCGCCAGCAGCCAAGATAGGAGTGTCGGGTATGGCTACACCTTC
abundance: .; j_gene: TRBJ1-2; d_gene: .; v_gene: TRBV10-3; CDR3aa: CAISKSGLLSPNYGYTF; CDR3nt: TGTGCCATCAGTAAATCAGGGTTATTGAGTCCTAACTATGGCTACACCTTC
abundance: .; j_gene: TRBJ2-7; d_gene: .; v_gene: TRBV9; CDR3aa: CASSVVTNSYEQYF; CDR3nt: TGTGCCAGCAGCGTAGTAACTAACTCCTACGAGCAGTACTTC
abundance: .; j_gene: TRBJ1-1; d_gene: .; v_gene: TRBV6-5; CDR3aa: CASSRRRTQVTEAFF; CDR3nt: TGTGCCAGCAGTCGCCGTAGGACACAGGTCACTGAAGCTTTCTTT
abundance: .; j_gene: TRBJ2-3; d_gene: .; v_gene: TRBV2; CDR3aa: CASSEGNRFQEYF; CDR3nt: TGTGCCAGCAGTGAAGGAAACAGGTTTCAGGAGTATTTT
abundance: .; j_gene: TRBJ1-2; d_gene: .; v_gene: TRBV29-1; CDR3aa: CSVEAGFYGYTF; CDR3nt: TGCAGCGTTGAAGCAGGCTTCTATGGCTACACCTTC
abundance: .; j_gene: TRBJ2-3; d_gene: TRBD1; v_gene: TRBV7-2; CDR3aa: CASSLDRGRDTQYF; CDR3nt: TGTGCCAGCAGCTTAGACAGGGGGAGAGATACGCAGTATTTT
abundance: .; j_gene: TRBJ1-6; d_gene: TRBD1; v_gene: TRBV2; CDR3aa: CASSADRGQNSPLHF; CDR3nt: TGTGCCAGCAGTGCCGACAGGGGGCAAAATTCACCCCTCCACTTT
abundance: few; j_gene: TRBJ2-3; d_gene: TRBD2; v_gene: TRBV7-3; CDR3aa: CASSRRVLAAGDTQYF; CDR3nt: TGTGCCAGCAGCCGCAGGGTTCTAGCGGCTGGGGATACGCAGTATTTT
abundance: once; j_gene: TRBJ1-1; d_gene: TRBD1; v_gene: TRBV7-3; CDR3aa: CASSPTGGTEAFF; CDR3nt: TGTGCCAGCAGCCCAACAGGGGGCACTGAAGCTTTCTTT
abundance: .; j_gene: TRBJ2-3; d_gene: TRBD2; v_gene: TRBV24-1; CDR3aa: CATSDLQRGGQADTQYF; CDR3nt: TGTGCCACCAGTGATTTGCAGCGGGGGGGCCAGGCAGATACGCAGTATTTT
abundance: .; j_gene: TRBJ2-5; d_gene: TRBD2; v_gene: TRBV2; CDR3aa: CASSGASGGKETQYF; CDR3nt: TGTGCCAGCAGTGGTGCTAGCGGGGGGAAAGAGACCCAGTACTTC
abundance: .; j_gene: TRBJ2-3; d_gene: TRBD2; v_gene: TRBV2; CDR3aa: CASRKLAGGKTDTQYF; CDR3nt: TGTGCCAGCAGGAAACTAGCGGGGGGTAAAACAGATACGCAGTATTTT
abundance: few; j_gene: TRBJ2-1; d_gene: TRBD2; v_gene: TRBV5-1; CDR3aa: CASSLGTSGKSSYNEQFF; CDR3nt: TGCGCCAGCAGCTTGGGGACTAGCGGGAAGAGCTCCTACAATGAGCAGTTCTTC
abundance: .; j_gene: TRBJ1-2; d_gene: .; v_gene: TRBV27; CDR3aa: CASSFRQGNGYTF; CDR3nt: TGTGCCAGCAGTTTTAGGCAGGGGAATGGCTACACCTTC
abundance: .; j_gene: TRBJ1-5; d_gene: .; v_gene: TRBV6-5; CDR3aa: CASSYRRHQPQHF; CDR3nt: TGTGCCAGCAGTTACAGGCGGCACCAGCCCCAGCATTTT
abundance: .; j_gene: TRBJ1-2; d_gene: .; v_gene: TRBV27; CDR3aa: CASSLGASMANGYTF; CDR3nt: TGTGCCAGCAGTTTGGGGGCGTCCATGGCAAACGGCTACACCTTC
abundance: .; j_gene: TRBJ1-1; d_gene: .; v_gene: TRBV5-1; CDR3aa: CASSHGGARVNTEAFF; CDR3nt: TGCGCCAGCAGCCATGGCGGAGCACGAGTCAACACTGAAGCTTTCTTT
abundance: .; j_gene: TRBJ2-7; d_gene: TRBD2; v_gene: TRBV2; CDR3aa: CAGGEGPHEQYF; CDR3nt: TGTGCCGGGGGGGAGGGACCCCACGAGCAGTACTTC
abundance: .; j_gene: TRBJ2-2; d_gene: TRBD1; v_gene: TRBV9; CDR3aa: CASSQGQASTGELFF; CDR3nt: TGTGCCAGCAGCCAAGGACAGGCGTCCACCGGGGAGCTGTTTTTT
abundance: once; j_gene: TRBJ1-2; d_gene: TRBD1; v_gene: TRBV6-5; CDR3aa: CASSLTGGIYGYTF; CDR3nt: TGTGCCAGCAGCTTGACAGGGGGCATCTATGGCTACACCTTC
abundance: few; j_gene: TRBJ1-1; d_gene: .; v_gene: TRBV7-9; CDR3aa: CASGGLNTEAFF; CDR3nt: TGTGCCAGCGGAGGTCTCAACACTGAAGCTTTCTTT
abundance: .; j_gene: TRBJ1-1; d_gene: .; v_gene: TRBV18; CDR3aa: CASSLQGNTEAFF; CDR3nt: TGTGCCAGCTCACTCCAGGGGAACACTGAAGCTTTCTTT
abundance: .; j_gene: TRBJ2-5; d_gene: .; v_gene: TRBV7-9; CDR3aa: CASSFFPGVRVAQYF; CDR3nt: TGTGCCAGCAGCTTCTTCCCTGGGGTGCGGGTGGCCCAGTACTTC
abundance: once; j_gene: TRBJ2-3; d_gene: .; v_gene: TRBV5-1; CDR3aa: CASSLKVQASTDTQYF; CDR3nt: TGCGCCAGCAGCTTGAAGGTACAGGCTAGCACAGATACGCAGTATTTT
abundance: .; j_gene: TRBJ2-1; d_gene: .; v_gene: TRBV4-1; CDR3aa: CASSQDRTPLTYNEQFF; CDR3nt: TGCGCCAGCAGCCAAGACCGGACTCCTCTTACCTACAATGAGCAGTTCTTC
abundance: .; j_gene: TRBJ2-5; d_gene: TRBD1; v_gene: TRBV6-1; CDR3aa: CASSEWQGAETQYF; CDR3nt: TGTGCCAGCAGTGAATGGCAGGGGGCGGAGACCCAGTACTTC
abundance: few; j_gene: TRBJ2-7; d_gene: .; v_gene: TRBV5-4; CDR3aa: CASSLAADGEVYEQYF; CDR3nt: TGTGCCAGCAGCTTGGCCGCGGATGGGGAGGTTTACGAGCAGTACTTC
abundance: .; j_gene: TRBJ2-5; d_gene: .; v_gene: TRBV7-2; CDR3aa: CASTSGWRTQYF; CDR3nt: TGTGCCAGCACGTCGGGTTGGCGGACCCAGTACTTC
abundance: once; j_gene: TRBJ2-1; d_gene: TRBD2; v_gene: TRBV7-3; CDR3aa: CASSLMGGLAGVHEQFF; CDR3nt: TGTGCCAGCAGCTTAATGGGTGGACTAGCGGGGGTACATGAGCAGTTCTTC
abundance: .; j_gene: TRBJ2-7; d_gene: TRBD2; v_gene: TRBV7-9; CDR3aa: CASSLQPGLAAHEQYF; CDR3nt: TGTGCCAGCAGCTTACAACCGGGACTAGCGGCCCACGAGCAGTACTTC
abundance: .; j_gene: TRBJ1-5; d_gene: TRBD1; v_gene: TRBV6-5; CDR3aa: CASSYHRGGQPQHF; CDR3nt: TGTGCCAGCAGTTACCACAGGGGAGGTCAGCCCCAGCATTTT
abundance: few; j_gene: TRBJ1-2; d_gene: .; v_gene: TRBV11-2; CDR3aa: CASSLAMSNYGYTF; CDR3nt: TGTGCCAGCAGCTTAGCCATGAGTAACTATGGCTACACCTTC
abundance: .; j_gene: TRBJ2-5; d_gene: .; v_gene: TRBV7-9; CDR3aa: CASSLENSQETQYF; CDR3nt: TGTGCCAGCAGCTTAGAGAACAGCCAAGAGACCCAGTACTTC
abundance: .; j_gene: TRBJ2-1; d_gene: .; v_gene: TRBV19; CDR3aa: CASSTTVGGGAWFF; CDR3nt: .
abundance: .; j_gene: TRBJ1-2; d_gene: TRBD1; v_gene: TRBV12-3/TRBV12-4; CDR3aa: CASTLGTGGTYTF; CDR3nt: TGTGCCAGCACTTTAGGGACAGGTGGGACTTACACCTTC
abundance: .; j_gene: TRBJ1-1; d_gene: TRBD1; v_gene: TRBV19; CDR3aa: CASSSQGAKSSEAFF; CDR3nt: TGTGCCAGTAGTAGTCAGGGGGCAAAGAGCTCTGAAGCTTTCTTT
abundance: once; j_gene: TRBJ2-1; d_gene: .; v_gene: TRBV2; CDR3aa: CASSDSRDNEQFF; CDR3nt: TGTGCCAGCAGTGACTCCCGAGACAATGAGCAGTTCTTC
abundance: .; j_gene: TRBJ1-5; d_gene: .; v_gene: TRBV30; CDR3aa: CAWARGDNQPQHF; CDR3nt: TGTGCCTGGGCTCGGGGGGACAATCAGCCCCAGCATTTT
abundance: .; j_gene: TRBJ2-3; d_gene: .; v_gene: TRBV9; CDR3aa: CASSASTDTQYF; CDR3nt: TGTGCCAGCAGCGCTAGCACAGATACGCAGTATTTT
abundance: .; j_gene: TRBJ1-1; d_gene: .; v_gene: TRBV3-1/TRBV3-2; CDR3aa: CASSVQGRNTEAFF; CDR3nt: TGTGCCAGCAGCGTACAGGGACGGAACACTGAAGCTTTCTTT
abundance: .; j_gene: TRBJ1-2; d_gene: .; v_gene: TRBV2; CDR3aa: CASTSTGSNYGYTF; CDR3nt: TGTGCCAGCACTTCCACGGGAAGTAACTATGGCTACACCTTC
abundance: .; j_gene: TRBJ2-5; d_gene: TRBD2; v_gene: TRBV11-3; CDR3aa: CASSVGGGQETQYF; CDR3nt: TGTGCCAGCAGTGTAGGCGGGGGTCAAGAGACCCAGTACTTC
abundance: .; j_gene: TRBJ1-4; d_gene: TRBD1; v_gene: TRBV6-1; CDR3aa: CASSDRDRRFNEKLFF; CDR3nt: TGTGCCAGCAGTGATAGGGACAGGCGATTTAATGAAAAACTGTTTTTT
abundance: .; j_gene: TRBJ2-7; d_gene: .; v_gene: TRBV6-2/TRBV6-3; CDR3aa: CASSWYGYEQYF; CDR3nt: TGTGCCAGCAGTTGGTACGGTTACGAGCAGTACTTC
abundance: .; j_gene: TRBJ1-2; d_gene: .; v_gene: TRBV9; CDR3aa: CASSPSTEPNYGYTF; CDR3nt: TGTGCCAGCAGCCCTTCGACAGAACCTAACTATGGCTACACCTTC
abundance: .; j_gene: TRBJ2-4; d_gene: TRBD1; v_gene: TRBV3-1/TRBV3-2; CDR3aa: CASRGQGINIQYF; CDR3nt: TGTGCCAGCAGGGGACAGGGGATAAACATTCAGTACTTC
abundance: .; j_gene: TRBJ1-5; d_gene: TRBD1; v_gene: TRBV5-1; CDR3aa: CASSRTGGNQPQHF; CDR3nt: TGCGCCAGCAGCCGGACAGGGGGCAATCAGCCCCAGCATTTT
abundance: once; j_gene: TRBJ2-2; d_gene: .; v_gene: TRBV10-2; CDR3aa: CASSEQGKGGGELFF; CDR3nt: TGCGCCAGCTCAGAACAGGGAAAGGGCGGCGGGGAGCTGTTTTTT
abundance: once; j_gene: TRBJ2-2; d_gene: .; v_gene: TRBV5-1; CDR3aa: CASSSSQGSGELFF; CDR3nt: TGCGCCAGCAGCTCCAGTCAGGGATCCGGGGAGCTGTTTTTT
abundance: .; j_gene: TRBJ2-7; d_gene: .; v_gene: TRBV24-1; CDR3aa: CATSAREGPYEQYF; CDR3nt: TGTGCCACCAGTGCGAGGGAAGGGCCCTACGAGCAGTACTTC
abundance: .; j_gene: TRBJ2-1; d_gene: TRBD1; v_gene: TRBV19; CDR3aa: CASSIVRQGSYNEQFF; CDR3nt: TGTGCCAGTAGTATAGTTCGACAGGGATCCTACAATGAGCAGTTCTTC
abundance: few; j_gene: TRBJ1-1; d_gene: .; v_gene: TRBV6-1; CDR3aa: CASSEQGEGTEAFF; CDR3nt: TGTGCCAGCAGTGAACAAGGGGAGGGGACTGAAGCTTTCTTT
abundance: once; j_gene: TRBJ1-2; d_gene: .; v_gene: TRBV19; CDR3aa: CASSLQGWGYTF; CDR3nt: TGTGCCAGTAGTCTGCAGGGATGGGGCTACACCTTC
abundance: .; j_gene: TRBJ2-5; d_gene: TRBD2; v_gene: TRBV24-1; CDR3aa: CATSDPGGSGETQYF; CDR3nt: TGTGCCACCAGTGATCCCGGGGGGTCCGGAGAGACCCAGTACTTC
abundance: .; j_gene: TRBJ2-7; d_gene: .; v_gene: TRBV4-1; CDR3aa: CASSQDPRQFSYEQYF; CDR3nt: TGCGCCAGCAGCCAAGATCCGAGACAGTTCTCCTACGAGCAGTACTTC
abundance: .; j_gene: TRBJ2-3; d_gene: .; v_gene: TRBV5-1; CDR3aa: CASSPGRTDTQYF; CDR3nt: TGCGCCAGCAGCCCTGGCCGCACAGATACGCAGTATTTT
abundance: .; j_gene: TRBJ1-2; d_gene: TRBD1; v_gene: TRBV9; CDR3aa: CASSVVGSTGGVGYTF; CDR3nt: TGTGCCAGCAGCGTAGTAGGTTCGACAGGGGGCGTTGGCTACACCTTC
abundance: few; j_gene: TRBJ1-3; d_gene: TRBD1; v_gene: TRBV7-7; CDR3aa: CASSPGTGGSGNTIYF; CDR3nt: TGTGCCAGCAGTCCCGGGACAGGGGGCTCTGGAAACACCATATATTTT
abundance: medium-sized; j_gene: TRBJ1-2; d_gene: .; v_gene: TRBV5-8; CDR3aa: CASSLIWYREDGYTF; CDR3nt: TGTGCCAGCAGCTTGATTTGGTACCGGGAAGATGGCTACACCTTC